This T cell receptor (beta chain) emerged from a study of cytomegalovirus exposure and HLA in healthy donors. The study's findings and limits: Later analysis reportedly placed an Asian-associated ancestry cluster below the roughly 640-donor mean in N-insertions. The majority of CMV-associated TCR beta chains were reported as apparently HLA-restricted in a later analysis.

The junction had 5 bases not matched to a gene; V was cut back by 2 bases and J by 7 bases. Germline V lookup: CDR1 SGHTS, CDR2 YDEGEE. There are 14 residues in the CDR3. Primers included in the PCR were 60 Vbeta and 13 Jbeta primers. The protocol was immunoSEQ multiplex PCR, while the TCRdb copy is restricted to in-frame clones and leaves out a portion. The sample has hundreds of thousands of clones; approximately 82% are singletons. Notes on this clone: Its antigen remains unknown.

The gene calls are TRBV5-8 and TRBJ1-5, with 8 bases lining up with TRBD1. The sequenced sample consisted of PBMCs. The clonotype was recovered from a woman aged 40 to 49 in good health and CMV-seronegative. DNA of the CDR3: TGTGCCAGCAGCTTAAGGACAGGGCTCCAGCCCCAGCATTTT. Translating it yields CASSLRTGLQPQHF. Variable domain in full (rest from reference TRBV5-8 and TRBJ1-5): EAGVTQSPTHLIKTRGQQATLRCSPISGHTSVYWYQQALGLGLQFLLWYDEGEERNRGNFPPRFSGRQFPNYSSELNVNALELEDSALYLCASSLRTGLQPQHFGDGTRLSIL.